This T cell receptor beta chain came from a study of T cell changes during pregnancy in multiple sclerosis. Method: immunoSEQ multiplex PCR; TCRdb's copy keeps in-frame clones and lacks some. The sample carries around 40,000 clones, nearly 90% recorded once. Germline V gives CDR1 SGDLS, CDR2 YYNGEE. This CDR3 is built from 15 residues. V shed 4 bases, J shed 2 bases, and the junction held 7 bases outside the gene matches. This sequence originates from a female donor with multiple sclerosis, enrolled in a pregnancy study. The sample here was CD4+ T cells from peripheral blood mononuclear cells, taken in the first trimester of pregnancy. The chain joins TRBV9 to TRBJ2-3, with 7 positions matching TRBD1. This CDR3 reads CASSPFTGATDTQYF. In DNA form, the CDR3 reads TGTGCCAGCAGCCCCTTTACAGGGGCCACAGATACGCAGTATTTT.